This is a list of T cell receptor beta chains from one sample in a study of cytomegalovirus exposure and HLA in healthy donors. Only in-frame clones appear in the TCRdb table, and some are missing; sequencing was by immunoSEQ multiplex PCR. The data show 130,000 to 150,000 clones, over 60% seen once. Sequenced material: PBMCs. The receptors derive from a woman aged 18-29 years in good health and CMV-seronegative. Each CDR3 is given with its conserved first and last residue. A D gene is named only where the DNA matches it firmly. Not every row has a clone size; where given, it reads once, few, many or a size class.

cdr3_aa cdr3_nt d_call j_call v_call clone_size
CSVRTGGFDGYTF TGCAGCGTTCGGACAGGGGGCTTCGATGGCTACACCTTC TRBD1 TRBJ1-2 TRBV29-1 .
CASSLLVRESSYNEQFF TGTGCCAGCAGCCTCCTCGTCCGGGAGAGCTCCTACAATGAGCAGTTCTTC . TRBJ2-1 TRBV5-4 .
CASSPGQGYTEAFF TGTGCCAGTAGTCCGGGACAGGGTTACACTGAAGCTTTCTTT TRBD1 TRBJ1-1 TRBV19 .
CASSLAVQNYGYTF TGTGCCAGCAGCTTAGCTGTGCAGAACTATGGCTACACCTTC . TRBJ1-2 TRBV7-9 .
CASWTGDQTPGGYTF TGCGCCAGCTGGACAGGCGACCAAACACCGGGCGGCTACACCTTC TRBD1 TRBJ1-2 TRBV4-1 .
CASSVGTKGPETQYF TGTGCCAGCAGCGTAGGGACTAAGGGGCCGGAGACCCAGTACTTC . TRBJ2-5 TRBV9 .
CASSAPGRDRRSYEQYF TGTGCCAGCAGTGCACCGGGCCGGGACAGGCGTTCCTACGAGCAGTACTTC TRBD1 TRBJ2-7 TRBV6-1 .
CSVDDRTITDTQYF TGCAGCGTCGACGACAGGACGATCACAGATACGCAGTATTTT . TRBJ2-3 TRBV29-1 few
CASSAGGYEQYF TGTGCCAGCAGCGCAGGGGGCTACGAGCAGTACTTC TRBD1 TRBJ2-7 TRBV2 .
CSSSSTVNTEAFF TGTTCCAGCAGCTCCACGGTGAACACTGAAGCTTTCTTT . TRBJ1-1 TRBV7-9 .
CASSLGLAGGSTGELFF TGTGCCAGCAGCTTAGGACTAGCGGGAGGGAGCACCGGGGAGCTGTTTTTT TRBD2 TRBJ2-2 TRBV11-2 once
CASSVGDTISYEQYF TGTGCCAGCAGCGTAGGGGACACCATCTCCTACGAGCAGTACTTC . TRBJ2-7 TRBV7-6 once
CASSIRLATGGNSPLHF TGTGCCAGCAGTATCCGCCTCGCGACAGGGGGTAATTCACCCCTCCACTTT TRBD1 TRBJ1-6 TRBV27 .
CASSLGGGGGELFF TGTGCCAGCAGTTTGGGGGGAGGGGGCGGGGAGCTGTTTTTT . TRBJ2-2 TRBV27 .
CASRTLAGGGQYF TGTGCCAGCAGGACTTTGGCGGGGGGCGGGCAGTACTTC TRBD2 TRBJ2-7 TRBV6-5 .
CASSPTPTTDTQYF TGTGCCAGCTCCCCTACCCCTACCACAGATACGCAGTATTTT . TRBJ2-3 TRBV18 .
CASSLGTANTEAFF TGTGCCAGCAGCTTGGGGACAGCGAACACTGAAGCTTTCTTT TRBD1 TRBJ1-1 TRBV7-2 .
CASSSGQGSGYTF TGTGCCAGCAGTTCGGGTCAGGGAAGCGGCTACACCTTC . TRBJ1-2 TRBV28 .
CATSREGGGNGELFF TGTGCCACCAGCAGAGAAGGAGGGGGCAACGGGGAGCTGTTTTTT . TRBJ2-2 TRBV15 once
CASSAGGLGGYTF TGTGCCAGCAGCGCAGGGGGCCTTGGGGGCTACACCTTC TRBD1 TRBJ1-2 TRBV9 .
CASSQSRGPYNEQFF TGCGCCAGCAGCCAGTCGCGGGGGCCCTACAATGAGCAGTTCTTC . TRBJ2-1 TRBV4-1 .
CASSLRLAISSNEQFF TGTGCCAGCAGCCTTCGACTAGCTATATCGTCCAATGAGCAGTTCTTC TRBD2 TRBJ2-1 TRBV7-9 .
CASSLLLAGVPSYNEQFF TGTGCCAGCAGCTTACTACTAGCGGGGGTCCCCTCCTACAATGAGCAGTTCTTC TRBD2 TRBJ2-1 TRBV5-8 .
CASSLLSLRDLPGANVLTF TGCGCCAGCAGCCTCCTATCGTTGCGGGACCTCCCTGGGGCCAACGTCCTGACTTTC . TRBJ2-6 TRBV4-1 .
CAIRLDYSSNTGELFF TGTGCCATTAGACTGGACTATTCCTCGAACACCGGGGAGCTGTTTTTT . TRBJ2-2 TRBV19 .
CASSEQGSGNTIYF TGCGCCAGCAGTGAACAGGGGTCTGGAAACACCATATATTTT TRBD1 TRBJ1-3 TRBV10-1 .
CASSVGLAGGRGQETQYF TGTGCCAGCAGCGTAGGTCTAGCGGGGGGGCGCGGGCAAGAGACCCAGTACTTC TRBD2 TRBJ2-5 TRBV9 .
CASSFTTSPSYNEQFF TGTGCCAGCAGCTTCACGACTAGCCCCTCCTACAATGAGCAGTTCTTC TRBD2 TRBJ2-1 TRBV5-4 .
CASSFHADRVNYGYTF TGTGCCAGCAGTTTTCACGCCGACAGGGTAAACTATGGCTACACCTTC TRBD1 TRBJ1-2 TRBV27 few
CASSLFGGASNTGELFF TGTGCCAGCAGCTTATTTGGGGGGGCCTCGAACACCGGGGAGCTGTTTTTT . TRBJ2-2 TRBV7-2 .
CALADPSGRSYNEQFF TGTGCCCTAGCCGACCCTAGCGGGAGGTCCTACAATGAGCAGTTCTTC TRBD2 TRBJ2-1 TRBV7-9 .
CASSLKAGSYGYTF TGTGCCAGCAGTTTAAAGGCAGGGTCTTATGGCTACACCTTC . TRBJ1-2 TRBV6-1 few
CAWIRDQPTIRDRNYGYTF TGTGCCTGGATTCGAGACCAACCTACTATCCGGGACAGGAACTATGGCTACACCTTC TRBD1 TRBJ1-2 TRBV30 .
CASSLEAGVGTGELFF TGTGCCAGCAGCTTAGAAGCGGGAGTGGGTACCGGGGAGCTGTTTTTT TRBD2 TRBJ2-2 TRBV11-3 few
CASSGDSYNEQFF TGTGCCAGCAGTGGGGACAGCTACAATGAGCAGTTCTTC TRBD1 TRBJ2-1 TRBV2 .
CASSLAGGYEQYF TGTGCCAGCAGCTTGGCAGGGGGCTACGAGCAGTACTTC TRBD1 TRBJ2-7 TRBV7-3 few
CASSEVATGGYYGYTF TGTGCCAGCAGTGAGGTCGCGACAGGGGGCTACTATGGCTACACCTTC TRBD1 TRBJ1-2 TRBV25-1 once
CASSQDAGLRTDTQYF TGTGCCAGCAGCCAAGATGCAGGGCTGCGCACAGATACGCAGTATTTT . TRBJ2-3 TRBV14 .
CASSPRERGSGNTIYF TGTGCCAGCTCACCGAGGGAGCGAGGGTCTGGAAACACCATATATTTT . TRBJ1-3 TRBV18 .
CASGRAGGSVGTEAFF TGTGCCAGCGGGCGGGCAGGGGGGTCGGTCGGCACTGAAGCTTTCTTT TRBD1 TRBJ1-1 TRBV19 few
CASSQAGISYEQYF TGCGCCAGCAGCCAAGCGGGGATCTCCTACGAGCAGTACTTC . TRBJ2-7 TRBV4-1 .
CASSARGTFNYGYTF TGTGCCAGTAGTGCAAGGGGGACCTTTAACTATGGCTACACCTTC . TRBJ1-2 TRBV19 .
CSSSPAGTGGFNTEAFF TGTTCCAGCAGCCCTGCCGGGACAGGGGGTTTTAACACTGAAGCTTTCTTT TRBD1 TRBJ1-1 TRBV7-9 .